Shown below are 18 T cell receptor beta chains from a single sample sequenced in a study of blood T cell repertoires in COVID-19 (dated by TCRdb to the early 2020s). Library creation used the immunoSEQ multiplex PCR assay. TCRdb's version of the immuneACCESS table is confined to in-frame rearrangements and falls short of the full clone set. An unresolved V gene accounts for under half of the shortfall where checked; the remainder is of unknown origin. Present in this sample are around 380,000 clones, more than 70% of which were seen just once. The ten most abundant clones make up roughly 1.4% of the sample. Specimen: PBMCs or T cells enriched from blood (not recorded which). These receptors were taken from a man aged 25 to 40 who had recovered from COVID-19.

The chain uses TRBV12-3 or TRBV12-4 and TRBJ1-2; 7 bases agree with TRBD1. The junction had 9 bases not matched to a gene; V was cut back by 10 bases and J by 4 bases. The CDR3 length is 13 residues. CDR3 region: CAITTGWGYGYTF. The CDR3 nucleotides are TGTGCCATTACGACAGGGTGGGGCTATGGCTACACCTTC.

The rearrangement joins TRBV2 to TRBJ1-5; D remains ambiguous. Germline V lookup: CDR1 SNHLY, CDR2 FYNNEI. The CDR3 has 14 residues. The V end lost 3 bases, the J end lost 3 bases, and 9 bases lay between the germline ends. CDR3 DNA: TGTGCCAGCAGTGAGGAGCCTCACAATCAGCCCCAGCATTTT. Translation: CASSEEPHNQPQHF.

The chain's CDR3 is CASSPQGTAGELFF. Written as DNA, the CDR3 is TGTGCCAGCAGTCCACAGGGAACGGCCGGGGAGCTGTTTTTT. V gene TRBV2 combines with J gene TRBJ2-2; a possible D gene is TRBD1 (6 bases). CDR1 SNHLY and CDR2 FYNNEI come from the germline V gene. The CDR3 consists of 14 residues. The ends were cut back, 5 bases at V and 6 bases at J, with 13 bases in the middle.

This CDR3 is CASSQAGGGNTEAFF. As DNA, the CDR3 is TGTGCCAGCAGCCAAGCCGGGGGGGGGAACACTGAAGCTTTCTTT. This sequence joins TRBV4-2 and TRBJ1-1, with D tentatively TRBD1 (5 bases). Trimming removed 1 base at V and 1 base at J, with 10 bases between. The germline gives CDR1 LGHNA, CDR2 YNFKEQ. The CDR3 totals 15 residues.

V usage is TRBV7-2 and J usage is TRBJ1-2; D possibly corresponds to TRBD1 (5 bases). The length of the CDR3 is 14 residues. The V and J ends lost 5 bases and 3 bases respectively, with 13 bases between them. The germline CDR1 and CDR2 sequences are SGHTA and FQGNSA. The CDR3 loop reads CASSEDTSDYGYTF. Written as DNA, the CDR3 is TGTGCCAGCAGCGAGGACACGAGCGACTATGGCTACACCTTC. Together with reference TRBV7-2 and TRBJ1-2, the CDR3 gives the full variable domain: GAGVSQSPSNKVTEKGKDVELRCDPISGHTALYWYRQSLGQGLEFLIYFQGNSAPDKSGLPSDRFSAERTGGSVSTLTIQRTQQEDSAVYLCASSEDTSDYGYTFGSGTRLTVV.

The chain uses TRBV10-3 and TRBJ1-4; 7 bases agree with TRBD1. Trimming took 10 bases from V and 7 from J; bases not matched to a gene: 6. CDR3 length: 12 residues. Germline V CDR1 and CDR2: ENHRY, SYGVKD. CDR3 sequence (DNA): TGTGCCACCCAGACAGGGTCTGAAAAACTGTTTTTT. Residues: CATQTGSEKLFF.

This chain links TRBV5-1 with TRBJ1-1, with 7 bases fitting TRBD1. This CDR3 has 14 residues. Germline CDR1 SGHRS, CDR2 YFSETQ. The trim removed 4 bases at V and 3 bases at J, leaving 6 bases unmatched. The CDR3 region is CASSRQGVDTEAFF. The CDR3 bases are TGCGCCAGCAGCCGTCAGGGGGTCGACACTGAAGCTTTCTTT.

The gene calls are TRBV19 and TRBJ1-2; 8 bases fit TRBD1. There are 12 residues in the CDR3. The J segment lost 5 bases and the V segment lost 10 bases, leaving 6 bases of the junction unmatched. Germline CDR1 is LNHDA and CDR2 is SQIVND (reference sequence). The CDR3 DNA is TGTGCCACGGGGGACAGGAATTATGGCTACACCTTC. Its translation: CATGDRNYGYTF.

The rearrangement links TRBV19 to TRBJ2-3; TRBD1 is a possible D gene (6 bases). V was cut by 7 bases and J by 2 bases, with 16 bases left in between. The CDR3 runs to 15 residues. CDR1 and CDR2 from the germline V gene are LNHDA and SQIVND (reference sequence). The CDR3 loop is CASTTDRLSTDTQYF. CDR3 sequence (DNA): TGTGCCAGTACCACGGACAGACTCTCCACAGATACGCAGTATTTT.

The chain carries TRBV6-5 and TRBJ2-5, with 8 bases aligning to TRBD1. The CDR3 has 14 amino acids. V shed 6 bases, J shed 0 bases, and the junction held 3 bases outside the gene matches. Germline values: CDR1 MNHEY, CDR2 SVGAGI. This CDR3 is CASRWTGNQETQYF. For the CDR3, the DNA is TGTGCCAGCAGATGGACAGGGAACCAAGAGACCCAGTACTTC.

The V and J genes are TRBV19 and TRBJ2-6; TRBD1 matches at 7 bases. The CDR3 loop spans 15 amino acids. J lost 4 bases, V lost 7 bases, and 7 bases had no gene match. Germline CDR1 reads LNHDA; CDR2 reads SQIVND (reference sequence). The CDR3 loop is CASTSTGAGANVLTF. In nucleotides, the CDR3 is TGTGCCAGTACCAGCACAGGGGCCGGGGCCAACGTCCTGACTTTC.

The chain uses TRBV6-5 and TRBJ1-2; a weak D match, TRBD1 (6 bases). Trimming pared 6 bases from V and 0 bases from J, leaving 14 bases between. The CDR3 totals 15 residues. The germline V gene encodes CDR1 MNHEY and CDR2 SVGAGI. The CDR3 loop is CASRKGTQSNYGYTF. The CDR3 coding sequence is TGTGCCAGCAGGAAGGGGACACAATCTAACTATGGCTACACCTTC.

The chain has TRBV30 and TRBJ1-1; 7 nucleotides agree with TRBD1. Germline CDR1 GTSNPN, CDR2 SVGIG (reference sequence). The CDR3 totals 13 residues. The J segment lost 1 base and the V segment lost 2 bases, leaving 1 base of the junction unmatched. The DNA for the CDR3 is TGTGCCTGGAGTCAGGGGGAGAACACTGAAGCTTTCTTT. It encodes CAWSQGENTEAFF.

This clone appeared once. The J gene is TRBJ1-5, the V gene TRBV6-5; unclear D gene. V gave up 8 bases and J gave up 9 bases, with 17 bases separating them. This CDR3 has 13 amino acids. Germline V gene lookup returns CDR1 MNHEY and CDR2 SVGAGI. The CDR3 coding sequence is TGTGCCAGCGAGATTGCAAGAGGTAGGCCCCAGCATTTT. Its translation: CASEIARGRPQHF.

V usage is TRBV21-1 and J usage is TRBJ1-1; the D segment call TRBD1 is taken from the table without a DNA check. TRBV21-1 is a documented pseudogene. There are 16 residues in the CDR3. The CDR3 DNA follows: TGTGCCAGCAGCAAAGACAGGGGGGGGATGAACACTGAAGCTTTCTTT. Amino acids: CASSKDRGGMNTEAFF.

This clone showed up just a few times. The chain links TRBV12-3 or TRBV12-4 to TRBJ1-6; D call uncertain. Trimming removed 0 bases from V and 10 bases from J, with 4 bases in between. The CDR3 runs 12 residues. CDR3 loop: CASSLARSPLHF. CDR3 nucleotide sequence: TGTGCCAGCAGTTTAGCGCGATCACCCCTCCACTTT.

A note on this clone: Germline is not matched at one junction end, which may reflect a read error. The chain is built from TRBV6-5 and TRBJ1-1; no clear D. The length of the CDR3 is 12 residues. Germline loops: CDR1 MNHEY, CDR2 SVGAGI. The CDR3: CASSYSRSRLYF. The CDR3, as DNA: TGTGCCAGCAGTTACTCGAGGTCGAGGCTCTACTTT.

The V and J genes are TRBV4-3 and TRBJ1-3; D is perhaps TRBD1 (5 bases). V was pared by 6 bases and J by 1 base, with 13 bases between. The CDR3 is made up of 15 amino acids. The germline gives CDR1 LGHNA, CDR2 YSLEER. CDR3 region: CASRGGGSSGNTIYF. Written as DNA, the CDR3 is TGCGCCAGCAGGGGTGGGGGGAGTTCTGGAAACACCATATATTTT.